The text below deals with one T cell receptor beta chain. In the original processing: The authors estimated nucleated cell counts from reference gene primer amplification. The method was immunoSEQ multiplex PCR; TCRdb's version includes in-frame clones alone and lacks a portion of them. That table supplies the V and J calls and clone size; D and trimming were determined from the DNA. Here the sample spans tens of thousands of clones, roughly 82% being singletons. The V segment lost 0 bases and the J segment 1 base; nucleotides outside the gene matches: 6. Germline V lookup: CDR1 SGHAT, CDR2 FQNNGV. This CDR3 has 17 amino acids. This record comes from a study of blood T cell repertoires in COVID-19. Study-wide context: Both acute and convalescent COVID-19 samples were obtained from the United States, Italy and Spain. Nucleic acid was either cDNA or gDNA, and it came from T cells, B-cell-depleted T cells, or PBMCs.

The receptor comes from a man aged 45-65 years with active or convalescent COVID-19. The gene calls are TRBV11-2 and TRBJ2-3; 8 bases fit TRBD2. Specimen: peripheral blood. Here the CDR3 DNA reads TGTGCCAGCAGCTTAGATCCCTTTAGCGGGGGCACAGATACGCAGTATTTT. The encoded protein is CASSLDPFSGGTDTQYF.